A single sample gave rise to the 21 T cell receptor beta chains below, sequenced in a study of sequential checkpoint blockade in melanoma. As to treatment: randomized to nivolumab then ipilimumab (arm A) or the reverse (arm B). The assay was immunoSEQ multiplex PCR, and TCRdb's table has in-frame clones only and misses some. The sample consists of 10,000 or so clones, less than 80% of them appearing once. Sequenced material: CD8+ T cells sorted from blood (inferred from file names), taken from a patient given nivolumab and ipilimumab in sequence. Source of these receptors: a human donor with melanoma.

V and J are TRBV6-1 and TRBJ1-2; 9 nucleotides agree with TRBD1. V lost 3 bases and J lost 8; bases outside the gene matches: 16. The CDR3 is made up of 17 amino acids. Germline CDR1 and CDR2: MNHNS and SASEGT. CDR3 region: CASSEEGTGTDLGGYTF. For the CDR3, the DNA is TGTGCCAGCAGTGAGGAGGGGACAGGGACCGACCTTGGAGGCTACACCTTC.

CDR3 sequence (DNA): TGTGCCAGCAGTTTAAATGTGAGGGAGCAGTACTTC. Its protein is CASSLNVREQYF. V gene TRBV27 combines with J gene TRBJ2-7, with D unclear. The CDR3 spans 12 residues. Trimming pared 2 bases from V and 7 bases from J, leaving 9 bases between. The germline V gene encodes CDR1 MNHEY and CDR2 SMNVEV (reference sequence).

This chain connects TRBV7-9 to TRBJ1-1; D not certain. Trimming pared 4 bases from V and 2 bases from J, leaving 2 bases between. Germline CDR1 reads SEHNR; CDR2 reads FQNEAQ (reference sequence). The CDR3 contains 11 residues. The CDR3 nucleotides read TGTGCCAGCAGCTCTAACACTGAAGCTTTCTTT. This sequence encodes CASSSNTEAFF.

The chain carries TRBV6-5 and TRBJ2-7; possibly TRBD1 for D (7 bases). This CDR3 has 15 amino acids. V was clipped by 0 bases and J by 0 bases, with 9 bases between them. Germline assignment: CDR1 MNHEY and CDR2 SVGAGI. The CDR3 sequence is CASSYSEGASYEQYF. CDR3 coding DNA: TGTGCCAGCAGTTACTCGGAGGGGGCCTCCTACGAGCAGTACTTC.

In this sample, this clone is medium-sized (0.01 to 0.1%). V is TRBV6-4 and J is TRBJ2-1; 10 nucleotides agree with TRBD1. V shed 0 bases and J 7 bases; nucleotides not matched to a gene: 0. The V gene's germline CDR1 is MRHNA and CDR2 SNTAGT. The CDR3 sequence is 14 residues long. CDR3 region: CASSDSGQGNEQFF. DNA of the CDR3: TGTGCCAGCAGTGACTCGGGACAGGGGAATGAGCAGTTCTTC.

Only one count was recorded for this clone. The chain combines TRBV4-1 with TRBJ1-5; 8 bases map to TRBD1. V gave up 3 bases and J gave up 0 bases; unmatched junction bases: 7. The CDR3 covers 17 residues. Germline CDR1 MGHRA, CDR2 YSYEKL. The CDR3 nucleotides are TGCGCCAGCAGCCACCAACAGGGGGGGGGTAGCAATCAGCCCCAGCATTTT. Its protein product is CASSHQQGGGSNQPQHF.

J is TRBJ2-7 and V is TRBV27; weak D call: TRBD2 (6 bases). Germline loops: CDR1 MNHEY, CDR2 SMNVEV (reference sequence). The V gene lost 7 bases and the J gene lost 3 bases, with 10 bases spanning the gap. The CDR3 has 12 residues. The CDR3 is CASTWGGYEQYF. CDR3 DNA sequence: TGTGCCAGCACTTGGGGAGGCTACGAGCAGTACTTC.

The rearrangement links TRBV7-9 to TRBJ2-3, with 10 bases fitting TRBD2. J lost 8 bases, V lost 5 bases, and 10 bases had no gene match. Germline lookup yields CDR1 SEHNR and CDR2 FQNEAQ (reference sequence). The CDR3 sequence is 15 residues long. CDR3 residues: CASSPSGGAEGTQYF. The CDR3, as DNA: TGTGCCAGCAGCCCGAGCGGGGGGGCCGAAGGTACGCAGTATTTT.

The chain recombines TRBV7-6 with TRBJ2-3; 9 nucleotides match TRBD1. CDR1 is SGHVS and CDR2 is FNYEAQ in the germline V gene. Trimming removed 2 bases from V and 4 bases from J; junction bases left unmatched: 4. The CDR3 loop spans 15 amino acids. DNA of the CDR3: TGTGCCAGCAGCTTAAAACAGGGGGCACCAGATACGCAGTATTTT. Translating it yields CASSLKQGAPDTQYF.

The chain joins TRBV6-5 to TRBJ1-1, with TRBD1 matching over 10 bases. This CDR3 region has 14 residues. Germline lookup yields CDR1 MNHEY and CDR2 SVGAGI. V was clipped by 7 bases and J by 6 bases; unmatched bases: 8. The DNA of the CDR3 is TGTGCCAGCACCACGGGACAGGGGAGCCCTGAAGCTTTCTTT. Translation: CASTTGQGSPEAFF.

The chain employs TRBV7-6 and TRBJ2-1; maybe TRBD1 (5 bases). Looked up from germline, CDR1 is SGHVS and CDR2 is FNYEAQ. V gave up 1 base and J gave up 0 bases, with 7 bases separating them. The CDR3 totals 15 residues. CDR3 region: CASSLEGASYNEQFF. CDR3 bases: TGTGCCAGCAGCTTAGAAGGGGCCTCCTACAATGAGCAGTTCTTC.

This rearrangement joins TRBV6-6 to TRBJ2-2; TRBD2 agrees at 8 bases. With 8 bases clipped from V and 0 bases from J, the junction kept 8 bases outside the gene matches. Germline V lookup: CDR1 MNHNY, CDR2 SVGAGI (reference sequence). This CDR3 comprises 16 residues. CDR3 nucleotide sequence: TGTGCCAGCCGGGGCCTAGCGGGCACGAACACCGGGGAGCTGTTTTTT. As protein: CASRGLAGTNTGELFF.

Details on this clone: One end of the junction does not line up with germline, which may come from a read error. CDR3 in amino acids: CASSSSGTGLNEKLFF. The CDR3 nucleotides read TGTGCCAGCAGCTCTTCCGGGACAGGGCTTAATGAAAAGCTGTTTTTT. The chain links TRBV7-9 to TRBJ1-4, with 9 bases identical to TRBD1. Germline V gives CDR1 SEHNR, CDR2 FQNEAQ (reference sequence). This CDR3 spans 16 amino acids.

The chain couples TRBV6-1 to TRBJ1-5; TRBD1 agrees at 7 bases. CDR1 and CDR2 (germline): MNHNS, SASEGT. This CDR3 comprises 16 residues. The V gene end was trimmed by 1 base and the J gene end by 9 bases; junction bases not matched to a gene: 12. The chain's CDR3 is CASSEEIGRGDPPQHF. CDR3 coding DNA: TGTGCCAGCAGTGAAGAGATAGGCAGGGGGGACCCGCCCCAGCATTTT.

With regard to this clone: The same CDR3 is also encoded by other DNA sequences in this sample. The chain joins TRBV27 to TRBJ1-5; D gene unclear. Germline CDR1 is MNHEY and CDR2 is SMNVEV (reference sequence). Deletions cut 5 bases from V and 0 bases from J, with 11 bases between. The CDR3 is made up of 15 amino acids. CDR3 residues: CASSPGRGSNQPQHF. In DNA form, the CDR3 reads TGTGCCAGCAGTCCCGGACGGGGTAGCAATCAGCCCCAGCATTTT.

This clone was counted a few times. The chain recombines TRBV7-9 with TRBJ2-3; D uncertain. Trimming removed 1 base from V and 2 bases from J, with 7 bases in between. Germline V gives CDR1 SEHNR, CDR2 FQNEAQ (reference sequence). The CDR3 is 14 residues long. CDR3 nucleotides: TGTGCCAGCAGCTTAGGTCCTTACACAGATACGCAGTATTTT. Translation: CASSLGPYTDTQYF.

The CDR3 region has the DNA TGTGCCAGCAGTTCCGGACAGGGCGGCTCCTACAATGAGCAGTTCTTC. Encoded protein: CASSSGQGGSYNEQFF. The chain joins TRBV27 to TRBJ2-1, with 8 bases aligning to TRBD1. Per the germline V gene, CDR1 is MNHEY and CDR2 is SMNVEV (reference sequence). The CDR3 loop spans 16 amino acids. Losses at the gene ends were 4 bases for V and 0 bases for J; bases not matched to a gene: 5.

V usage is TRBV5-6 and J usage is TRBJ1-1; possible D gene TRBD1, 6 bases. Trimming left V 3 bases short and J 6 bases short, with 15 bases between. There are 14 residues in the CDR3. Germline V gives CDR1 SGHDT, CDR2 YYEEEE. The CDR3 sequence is CASSWDQGLAEAFF. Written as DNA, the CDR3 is TGTGCCAGCAGCTGGGACCAGGGGCTCGCTGAAGCTTTCTTT.

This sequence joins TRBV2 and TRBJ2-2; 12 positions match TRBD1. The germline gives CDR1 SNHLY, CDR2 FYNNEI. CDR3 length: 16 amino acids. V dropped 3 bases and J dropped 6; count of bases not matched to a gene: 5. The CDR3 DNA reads TGTGCCAGCAGTGACCCGGGACAGGGGGCCCCCGGGGAGCTGTTTTTT. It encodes CASSDPGQGAPGELFF.

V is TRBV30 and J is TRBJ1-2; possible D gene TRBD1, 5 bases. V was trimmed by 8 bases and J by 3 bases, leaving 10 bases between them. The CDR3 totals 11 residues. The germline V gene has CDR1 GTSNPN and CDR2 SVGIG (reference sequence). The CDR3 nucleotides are TGTGCCGGGGGGGAGGACTATGGCTACACCTTC. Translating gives CAGGEDYGYTF. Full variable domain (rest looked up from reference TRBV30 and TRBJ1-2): SQTIHQWPATLVQPVGSPLSLECTVEGTSNPNLYWYRQAAGRGLQLLFYSVGIGQISSEVPQNLSASRPQDRQFILSSKKLLLSDSGFYLCAGGEDYGYTFGSGTRLTVV.

The CDR3 protein is CASSPLPNTGELFF. The CDR3 DNA follows: TGTGCCAGCAGCCCACTTCCAAATACCGGGGAGCTGTTTTTT. The genes are TRBV7-9 and TRBJ2-2; D unclear. The CDR3 loop spans 14 amino acids. Germline CDR1 SEHNR, CDR2 FQNEAQ (reference sequence). Trimming stripped 5 bases from V and 5 bases from J, with 12 bases between.